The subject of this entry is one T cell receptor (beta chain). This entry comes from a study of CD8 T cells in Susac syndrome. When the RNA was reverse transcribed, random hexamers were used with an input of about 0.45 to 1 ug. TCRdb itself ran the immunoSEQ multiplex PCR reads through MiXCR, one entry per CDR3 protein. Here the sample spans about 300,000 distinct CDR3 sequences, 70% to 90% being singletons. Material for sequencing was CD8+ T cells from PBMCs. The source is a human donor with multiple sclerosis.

CDR3 in DNA: TGTGCCAGCAGCCAGAGCGGCTCCCGCGGCTACAATGAGCAGTTCTTC. Protein: CASSQSGSRGYNEQFF. This chain uses TRBV7-6 with TRBJ2-1; possible D gene TRBD2, 5 bases. CDR3 length equals 16 residues. Germline V gene lookup returns CDR1 SGHVS and CDR2 FNYEAQ. V dropped 5 bases and J dropped 3 bases, with 17 bases sitting between them.